The 32 T cell receptor beta chains below all came from one sample that was sequenced in a study of blood T cells in healthy people across ages. The second PCR ran about 7 to 12 cycles with a sample-barcoded 5' primer and J-beta primers. TCRdb reprocessed the 5' RACE reads with MiXCR, giving one entry per CDR3 protein. The sample includes approximately 490,000 distinct CDR3 sequences, nearly 25% of them seen just once. The same data also contributed to another study, on T cells of mothers and their children.

Sequencing input: blood. The source of these receptors is a boy aged 10-17 years in good health.

This clonotype turned up a few times. The gene calls are TRBV7-3 and TRBJ2-3; 9 nucleotides agree with TRBD2. Germline CDR1 is SGHTA and CDR2 is FQGTGA. Trimming removed 3 bases from V and 4 bases from J; junction bases left unmatched: 8. This CDR3 contains 16 residues. The CDR3 here is CASSLGSGRGADTQYF. The CDR3 coding sequence is TGTGCCAGCAGCTTGGGTAGCGGGAGAGGCGCAGATACGCAGTATTTT.

This clonotype was seen a few times. The chain carries TRBV20-1 and TRBJ2-1; 10 bases fit TRBD1. Germline V CDR1 and CDR2: DFQATT, SNEGSKA (reference sequence). The V gene end was trimmed by 7 bases and the J gene end by 1 base; junction bases not matched to a gene: 13. The CDR3 is 17 amino acids. The CDR3 loop is CSVPGQGPGGSYNEQFF. CDR3 nucleotide sequence: TGCAGTGTTCCGGGACAGGGGCCGGGGGGTTCCTACAATGAGCAGTTCTTC.

This clonotype appeared a single time. The rearrangement links TRBV7-3 to TRBJ2-1; D possibly corresponds to TRBD1 (5 bases). Trimming stripped 4 bases from V and 4 bases from J, with 14 bases between. CDR3 size: 15 residues. Germline loops: CDR1 SGHTA, CDR2 FQGTGA. CDR3 residues: CASSSGQQPYNEQFF. CDR3 in DNA: TGTGCCAGCAGCTCAGGGCAACAACCATACAATGAGCAGTTCTTC.

The chain employs TRBV28 and TRBJ2-1, with 7 bases lining up with TRBD2. V lost 6 bases and J lost 6; bases outside the gene matches: 8. The germline V gene has CDR1 MDHEN and CDR2 SYDVKM. The CDR3 runs to 14 residues. CDR3 loop: CASSSPGGPNEQFF. The CDR3 DNA reads TGTGCCAGCAGCTCCCCGGGGGGACCCAATGAGCAGTTCTTC.

The chain is built from TRBV20-1 and TRBJ2-4; 7 nucleotides line up with TRBD1. This CDR3 comprises 15 residues. CDR1 is DFQATT and CDR2 is SNEGSKA in the germline V gene (reference sequence). With V trimmed by 5 bases and J by 0 bases, 7 bases remained unmatched. The CDR3 reads CSASFTGVAKNIQYF. In DNA, the CDR3 is TGCAGTGCTTCATTCACAGGGGTAGCCAAAAACATTCAGTACTTC.

This CDR3 reads CSVGQGGNEQFF. DNA for the CDR3: TGCAGCGTAGGACAGGGTGGAAATGAGCAGTTCTTC. The chain uses TRBV29-1 and TRBJ2-1; TRBD1 matches at 8 bases. The CDR3 totals 12 residues. V lost 6 bases and J lost 7; bases outside the gene matches: 5. Germline loops: CDR1 SQVTM, CDR2 ANQGSEA.

The V and J genes are TRBV9 and TRBJ2-4; 9 nucleotides align to TRBD1. The V and J ends lost 3 bases and 6 bases, in that order; junction bases with no gene match: 7. The CDR3 is 15 residues long. Germline assignment: CDR1 SGDLS and CDR2 YYNGEE. The CDR3 DNA sequence: TGTGCCAGCAGCGCGACCGGGACAGGGCGAAACATTCAGTACTTC. This codes for CASSATGTGRNIQYF.

This clonotype was seen more than once but under ten times. The rearrangement joins TRBV29-1 to TRBJ1-1; a possible D gene is TRBD1 (5 bases). Germline values: CDR1 SQVTM, CDR2 ANQGSEA. The CDR3 is 13 amino acids. V was shortened by 7 bases and J by 0 bases, with 12 bases between the two germline ends. In DNA form, the CDR3 reads TGCAGCGCTTTGGGACCCATGAACACTGAAGCTTTCTTT. Its protein is CSALGPMNTEAFF.

The gene calls are TRBV27 and TRBJ1-3, with a tentative D call TRBD1 (6 bases). There are 14 residues in the CDR3. Germline-derived CDR1 and CDR2 are MNHEY and SMNVEV (reference sequence). The ends were cut back, 7 bases at V and 4 bases at J, with 14 bases in the middle. The CDR3 DNA reads as TGTGCCAGCAAGGGGCAGGGGATCGGAAACACCATATATTTT. Translation: CASKGQGIGNTIYF.

The chain carries TRBV12-5 and TRBJ1-2; 9 positions agree with TRBD1. The CDR3 consists of 16 residues. The germline CDR1 and CDR2 sequences are LGHNT and FRNRAP. V gave up 6 bases and J gave up 4 bases; unmatched junction bases: 12. The chain's CDR3 is CASGHGTGFSSYGYTF. In DNA form, the CDR3 reads TGTGCTAGTGGCCACGGGACAGGGTTCTCATCCTATGGCTACACCTTC.

This clonotype was seen only a few times. This chain connects TRBV15 to TRBJ1-4; D is uncertain. The CDR3 consists of 13 residues. Between the trimmed V and J ends, which lost 1 base and 8 bases, there was a span of 8 bases. The germline V gene encodes CDR1 LNHNV and CDR2 YYDKDF (reference sequence). CDR3 loop: CATSRGPVEKLFF. The DNA of the CDR3 is TGTGCCACCAGCAGAGGGCCAGTGGAAAAACTGTTTTTT.

The J gene is TRBJ1-4, the V gene TRBV20-1; 9 nucleotides match TRBD1. This CDR3 has 10 residues. The junction had 4 bases not matched to a gene; V was cut back by 5 bases and J by 15 bases. Germline CDR1 reads DFQATT; CDR2 reads SNEGSKA (reference sequence). This CDR3 is CSAGDRELFF. In DNA, the CDR3 is TGCAGTGCTGGGGACAGGGAATTGTTTTTT.

The V and J genes are TRBV12-3 or TRBV12-4 and TRBJ2-3; D ambiguous. The germline V and J ends were trimmed by 3 bases and 3 bases, with 19 bases remaining between them. This CDR3 is 17 amino acids long. CDR3 sequence: CASSFGAGPVGTDTQYF. CDR3 coding DNA: TGTGCCAGCAGTTTTGGCGCCGGACCCGTGGGGACAGATACGCAGTATTTT.

The chain has TRBV2 and TRBJ2-4, with D maybe TRBD2 (5 bases). The germline gives CDR1 SNHLY, CDR2 FYNNEI. V gave up 7 bases and J gave up 0 bases, with 13 bases separating them. The CDR3 runs 15 residues. This chain's CDR3 is CASTEDGLAKNIQYF. CDR3 in DNA: TGTGCCAGCACCGAAGACGGACTAGCCAAAAACATTCAGTACTTC.

The sample holds a few counts of this clonotype. The V call is TRBV6-5, the J call TRBJ2-1; TRBD2 aligns across 14 bases. The CDR3 runs 20 residues. The V segment lost 2 bases and the J segment 1 base; nucleotides outside the gene matches: 10. Per the germline V gene, CDR1 is MNHEY and CDR2 is SVGAGI. The CDR3 protein is CASSYPPTSGRARSYNEQFF. The CDR3 nucleotides read TGTGCCAGCAGTTACCCACCGACTAGCGGGAGGGCCCGGTCCTACAATGAGCAGTTCTTC.

The V and J genes are TRBV7-9 and TRBJ2-5, with D perhaps TRBD1 or TRBD2 (5 bases each). Germline V gene sequence: CDR1 SEHNR, CDR2 FQNEAQ (reference sequence). The ends were cut back, 5 bases at V and 2 bases at J, with 15 bases in the middle. The CDR3 covers 15 residues. The CDR3 nucleotides read TGTGCCAGCAGCAACACTGGGACGGCGCAAGAGACCCAGTACTTC. This codes for CASSNTGTAQETQYF.

This clonotype was observed a few times. The V gene is TRBV3-1, the J gene TRBJ2-3, with D unresolved. Between the trimmed V and J ends, which lost 2 bases and 4 bases, there was a span of 4 bases. This CDR3 is built from 12 residues. CDR1 is LGHDT and CDR2 is YNNKEL in the germline V gene (reference sequence). This CDR3 is CASSQQADTQYF. The CDR3 DNA sequence: TGTGCCAGCAGCCAACAGGCAGATACGCAGTATTTT.

This clonotype has more than one count but fewer than ten. The chain carries TRBV7-9 and TRBJ2-5; a possible D gene is TRBD1 (5 bases). The germline gives CDR1 SEHNR, CDR2 FQNEAQ (reference sequence). The CDR3 is 14 residues long. The ends were cut back, 5 bases at V and 2 bases at J, with 12 bases in the middle. CDR3 sequence reads: CASSPLGVQETQYF. The CDR3 DNA sequence: TGTGCCAGCAGCCCCCTAGGGGTACAAGAGACCCAGTACTTC.

J is TRBJ1-5 and V is TRBV3-1; D may be TRBD1 (5 bases). From germline, CDR1 is LGHDT and CDR2 YNNKEL (reference sequence). Trimming pared 4 bases from V and 6 bases from J, leaving 13 bases between. This CDR3 has 14 residues. CDR3 bases: TGTGCCAGCAGCCCTGGGGGGTTCGGTCAGCCCCAGCATTTT. Its protein product is CASSPGGFGQPQHF.

The chain links TRBV9 to TRBJ1-5, with D possibly being TRBD1 (6 bases). Trimming took 3 bases from V and 4 from J, leaving 11 bases between them. Germline lookup yields CDR1 SGDLS and CDR2 YYNGEE. The CDR3 sequence is 14 residues long. The CDR3 sequence: CASSEDSFNQPQHF. The CDR3 DNA is TGTGCCAGCAGCGAGGACAGCTTTAATCAGCCCCAGCATTTT.

This clonotype showed up just a few times. This sequence joins TRBV6-5 and TRBJ2-3; 11 positions agree with TRBD1. The ends lost 0 bases at V and 4 bases at J; junction bases unmatched: 3. Germline V lookup: CDR1 MNHEY, CDR2 SVGAGI. The CDR3 is 16 residues long. CDR3 DNA sequence: TGTGCCAGCAGTTACTCGGACAGGGGGCTAGCAGATACGCAGTATTTT. Its translation: CASSYSDRGLADTQYF.

This clonotype was counted at least ten times. The rearrangement links TRBV25-1 to TRBJ2-5, with D possibly being TRBD1 or TRBD2 (6 bases each). Per the germline V gene, CDR1 is MGHDK and CDR2 is SYGVNS. Trimming removed 8 bases from V and 4 bases from J, with 20 bases in between. This CDR3 comprises 15 residues. The CDR3 coding sequence is TGTGCCAGCCGACCAAGGAGGGGGAAAGGAGAGACCCAGTACTTC. Its protein is CASRPRRGKGETQYF.

There are many counts of this clonotype. The chain has TRBV2 and TRBJ2-5; D gene ambiguous. Deletions cut 5 bases from V and 5 bases from J, with 9 bases between. The V gene's germline CDR1 is SNHLY and CDR2 FYNNEI. The CDR3 is 12 residues long. The CDR3 nucleotides read TGTGCCAGCAGTACAACGCGGGAGACCCAGTACTTC. It specifies CASSTTRETQYF.

The V call is TRBV18, the J call TRBJ2-1, with a tentative D call TRBD2 (6 bases). Germline CDR1 KGHSH, CDR2 LQKENI. The ends were cut back, 2 bases at V and 9 bases at J, with 11 bases in the middle. CDR3 length: 13 amino acids. CDR3 bases: TGTGCCAGCTCACCAGGGCAGGGACTTGAGCAGTTCTTC. Its translation is CASSPGQGLEQFF.

This clonotype showed up just a few times. The J gene is TRBJ2-1, the V gene TRBV5-1; TRBD2 matches at 11 bases. Germline loops: CDR1 SGHRS, CDR2 YFSETQ. The CDR3 consists of 14 residues. V was pared by 3 bases and J by 9 bases, with 5 bases of the junction left unmatched. The DNA for the CDR3 is TGCGCCAGCAGCTCCACTAGCGGGAGAATTGAGCAGTTCTTC. Translation gives CASSSTSGRIEQFF.

This chain joins TRBV12-5 and TRBJ2-3; 13 bases are a match to TRBD2. Per the germline V gene, CDR1 is LGHNT and CDR2 is FRNRAP. V shed 5 bases and J 4 bases; nucleotides not matched to a gene: 15. The CDR3 length is 19 residues. The CDR3 is CASGLSSDHGLAGADTQYF. DNA of the CDR3: TGTGCTAGTGGTCTATCCTCTGATCATGGACTAGCGGGGGCAGATACGCAGTATTTT. The full variable domain, with the rest looked up from reference TRBV12-5 and TRBJ2-3, is DARVTQTPRHKVTEMGQEVTMRCQPILGHNTVFWYRQTMMQGLELLAYFRNRAPLDDSGMPKDRFSAEMPDATLATLKIQPSEPRDSAVYFCASGLSSDHGLAGADTQYFGPGTRLTVL.

This clonotype was counted a few times. The rearrangement links TRBV28 to TRBJ2-1; D call uncertain. The germline V gene has CDR1 MDHEN and CDR2 SYDVKM. The V end was cut by 4 bases, the J end by 7 bases, with 11 bases between. CDR3 length: 13 residues. The CDR3 reads CASSWPLGNEQFF. CDR3 DNA sequence: TGTGCCAGCAGTTGGCCCCTCGGAAATGAGCAGTTCTTC.

This clonotype was recorded a few times. This chain uses TRBV11-2 with TRBJ2-7; 7 bases are a match to TRBD2. The CDR3 spans 16 residues. CDR1 SGHAT and CDR2 FQNNGV come from the germline V gene. Trimming at V came to 5 bases and at J to 1 base, leaving 11 bases not matched to a gene. CDR3 DNA sequence: TGTGCCAGCAGCCCCATCTCGGCGGGAGAATCCTACGAGCAGTACTTC. It yields the protein CASSPISAGESYEQYF.

This clonotype was seen a handful of times. The chain combines TRBV9 with TRBJ1-3; the D is unclear. V lost 0 bases and J lost 9, with 10 bases in between. Looked up from germline, CDR1 is SGDLS and CDR2 is YYNGEE. The CDR3 consists of 13 residues. The CDR3 reads CASSVDRGSTIYF. The CDR3 nucleotides read TGTGCCAGCAGCGTAGACAGAGGATCCACCATATATTTT.

This clonotype was counted between two and nine times. The chain is built from TRBV15 and TRBJ2-1, with 14 bases lining up with TRBD2. Germline values: CDR1 LNHNV, CDR2 YYDKDF (reference sequence). After removal of 3 bases from V and 0 bases from J, the junction contained 1 base not matched to a gene. The CDR3 consists of 17 residues. CDR3 coding DNA: TGTGCCACCAGCAGCGGGACTAGCGGGGGCTCCTACAATGAGCAGTTCTTC. Residues: CATSSGTSGGSYNEQFF.

This clonotype was recorded a few times. The J gene is TRBJ2-1, the V gene TRBV7-2; 7 nucleotides line up with TRBD2. Per germline, CDR1 SGHTA and CDR2 FQGNSA. This CDR3 contains 15 residues. With V trimmed by 6 bases and J by 5 bases, 10 bases remained unmatched. Written as DNA, the CDR3 is TGTGCCAGCAGGGGGGGGGGATTTCAGGACAATGAGCAGTTCTTC. Residues: CASRGGGFQDNEQFF. Full variable domain (rest looked up from reference TRBV7-2 and TRBJ2-1): GAGVSQSPSNKVTEKGKDVELRCDPISGHTALYWYRQSLGQGLEFLIYFQGNSAPDKSGLPSDRFSAERTGGSVSTLTIQRTQQEDSAVYLCASRGGGFQDNEQFFGPGTRLTVL.

This chain uses TRBV20-1 with TRBJ1-2; D remains unclear. Trimming removed 3 bases from V and 2 bases from J, with 7 bases in between. The CDR3 consists of 12 residues. CDR1 is DFQATT, CDR2 SNEGSKA, per germline (reference sequence). CDR3 loop: CSASPLNYGYTF. The CDR3 DNA reads as TGCAGTGCTAGCCCCCTGAACTATGGCTACACCTTC.